The 10 T cell receptor beta chains below were found in one sample sequenced in a study of T cell clonality in common variable immunodeficiency. Profiling relied on immunoSEQ multiplex PCR, and the TCRdb table lists in-frame clones only, not all of them. The sample shows roughly 40,000 clones, none of them appearing just once. Input material: peripheral blood mononuclear cells. The receptors derive from a person between 18 and 75 years old in good health.

There are many counts of this clone. The read comes to an end 3 residues before the CDR3 does, leaving the germline J gene to fill in the end. The J gene is TRBJ2-3, the V gene TRBV10-3; 13 positions agree with TRBD2. The CDR3 runs 16 residues. Trimming at V came to 6 bases and at J to 2 bases, leaving 5 bases not matched to a gene. Germline V gene data show CDR1 as ENHRY and CDR2 as SYGVKD. The CDR3 bases that were read are TGTGCCATCAGCCAGACTAGCGGGGGGTCCACAGATACG. Amino acids: CAISQTSGGSTDT. In full, the CDR3 reads CAISQTSGGSTDTQYF.

In its sample, this clone was seen many times. The CDR3 goes on 3 residues after the read ends, and that part is filled in from the germline J gene. V usage is TRBV9 and J usage is TRBJ2-3, with unresolved D. With 2 bases removed from V and 4 bases from J, the gap between germline ends came to 11 bases. CDR3 length: 14 amino acids. Germline-derived CDR1 and CDR2 are SGDLS and YYNGEE. The CDR3 loop reads CASSVSVRADTQYF. Partial CDR3 DNA: TGTGCCAGCAGCGTCAGCGTACGCGCAGATACG.

The table lists this clone with many counts. The read terminates 3 residues before the CDR3 end, so the remaining end is supplied by the germline J gene. The chain uses TRBV10-3 and TRBJ2-5, with 13 bases that match TRBD2. Losses at the gene ends were 4 bases for V and 1 base for J; bases not matched to a gene: 9. CDR3 length: 18 amino acids. CDR1 and CDR2 (germline): ENHRY, SYGVKD. CDR3 DNA (partial): TGTGCCATCAGTGGGGGTGGGACTAGCGGGGAGAGCCAAGAGACC. As protein: CAISGGGTSGESQET. In full, the CDR3 is CAISGGGTSGESQETQYF.

This clone was picked up many times. Read data end 3 residues before the CDR3 end; the end is taken from the germline J gene. The chain employs TRBV5-6 and TRBJ1-2; 9 bases match TRBD1. The germline CDR1 and CDR2 sequences are SGHDT and YYEEEE. CDR3 length: 14 amino acids. Incomplete CDR3 DNA: TGTGCCAGCAGCCAGGGACAGGGAGTCTTGGGC. It specifies CASSQGQGVLG. The CDR3, in full, reads CASSQGQGVLGYTF.

This clone came up many times. Read coverage stops 3 residues before the CDR3 terminus; the germline J gene supplies the remainder. The chain uses TRBV7-9 and TRBJ2-7; 7 bases are shared with TRBD2. The CDR3 is made up of 15 amino acids. Germline V gene lookup returns CDR1 SEHNR and CDR2 FQNEAQ (reference sequence). V shed 5 bases and J 3 bases; nucleotides not matched to a gene: 10. The sequenced part of the CDR3 DNA is TGTGCCAGCAGCGCTCCGCTAGCGGAGAGCTACGAG. The encoded protein is CASSAPLAESYE. The full CDR3 protein is CASSAPLAESYEQYF. Variable domain in full (rest from reference TRBV7-9 and TRBJ2-7): DTGVSQNPRHKITKRGQNVTFRCDPISEHNRLYWYRQTLGQGPEFLTYFQNEAQLEKSRLLSDRFSAERPKGSFSTLEIQRTEQGDSAMYLCASSAPLAESYEQYFGPGTRLTVT.

This clone was observed at least ten times. The read is 3 residues too short to cover the CDR3 end, so that end is filled in from the germline J gene. The chain carries TRBV19 and TRBJ1-2, with 7 bases matching TRBD1. CDR3 length: 15 amino acids. The germline CDR1 and CDR2 sequences are LNHDA and SQIVND (reference sequence). V lost 0 bases, J lost 4 bases, and 5 bases stayed unmatched. CDR3 bases read: TGTGCCAGTAGTATAGATCTTTGGACAGGCTATGGC. This translates into CASSIDLWTGYG. The entire CDR3 is CASSIDLWTGYGYTF.

This clone was found many times. The observed sequence ends 3 residues before the CDR3 terminus, with the missing tail filled in from the germline J gene. The rearrangement links TRBV18 to TRBJ2-2; 7 bases line up with TRBD1. Germline values: CDR1 KGHSH, CDR2 LQKENI. J was trimmed by 4 bases and V by 5 bases; bases with no gene match: 10. The CDR3 is made up of 16 amino acids. The CDR3 is CASSSTGHGGTGELFF. Incomplete CDR3 DNA: TGTGCCAGCTCATCGACAGGGCACGGCGGCACCGGGGAG.

This clone was seen repeatedly, ten times or more. The read stops 3 residues short of the end of the CDR3; the missing end is completed from the germline J gene. The chain links TRBV5-1 to TRBJ2-6; D perhaps matches TRBD1 (5 bases). From germline, CDR1 is SGHRS and CDR2 YFSETQ. This CDR3 region has 15 residues. V was cut by 4 bases and J by 2 bases, with 10 bases left in between. CDR3: CASSGWGPGANVLTF. CDR3 DNA (partial): TGCGCCAGCAGCGGTTGGGGCCCTGGGGCCAACGTC. The variable domain in full, completed from reference TRBV5-1 and TRBJ2-6, reads KAGVTQTPRYLIKTRGQQVTLSCSPISGHRSVSWYQQTPGQGLQFLFEYFSETQRNKGNFPGRFSGRQFSNSRSEMNVSTLELGDSALYLCASSGWGPGANVLTFGAGSRLTVL.

This clone occurred many times. Read data end 3 residues before the CDR3 end; the end is taken from the germline J gene. The V call is TRBV20-1, the J call TRBJ2-1; the D gene is possibly TRBD2 (6 bases). CDR1 is DFQATT, CDR2 SNEGSKA, per germline (reference sequence). The CDR3 loop spans 17 amino acids. V lost 2 bases and J lost 2, with 19 bases in between. The CDR3 sequence: CSARSPTGLSAYNEQFF. CDR3 bases read: TGCAGTGCTAGATCCCCCACCGGACTAAGCGCCTACAATGAG.

This clone occurred many times. The read gets to within 3 residues of the CDR3 end, and the germline J gene fills in the rest. The chain has TRBV2 and TRBJ2-5; 10 bases fit TRBD2. Trimming at V came to 1 base and at J to 4 bases, leaving 3 bases not matched to a gene. Germline V gene lookup returns CDR1 SNHLY and CDR2 FYNNEI. This CDR3 has 15 amino acids. CDR3 protein: CASSEDQRGGETQYF. Partial CDR3 DNA: TGTGCCAGCAGTGAAGACCAGCGGGGGGGAGAGACC.